This T cell receptor (beta chain) was observed in a study of T cell changes during pregnancy in multiple sclerosis. Generated by immunoSEQ multiplex PCR, the TCRdb table keeps only in-frame clones and is missing some. The table shows some 100,000 clones, with about 94% occurring only once. The CDR3 runs 15 residues. V lost 0 bases and J lost 0, with 11 bases in between. Germline assignment: CDR1 GTSNPN and CDR2 SVGIG (reference sequence). Sample: peripheral blood, taken before pregnancy. The chain has TRBV30 and TRBJ1-1, with D possibly being TRBD1 (5 bases). This clonotype originated in a female donor with multiple sclerosis, enrolled in a pregnancy study. This CDR3 is CAWSVRSGMNTEAFF. The CDR3 DNA is TGTGCCTGGAGTGTACGGTCAGGGATGAACACTGAAGCTTTCTTT.